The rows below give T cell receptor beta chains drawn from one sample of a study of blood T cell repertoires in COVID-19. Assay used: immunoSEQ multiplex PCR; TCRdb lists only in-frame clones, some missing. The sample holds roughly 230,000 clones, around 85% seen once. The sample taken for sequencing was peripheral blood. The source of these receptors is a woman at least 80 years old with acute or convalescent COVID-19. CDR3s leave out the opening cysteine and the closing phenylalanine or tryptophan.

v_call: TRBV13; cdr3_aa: ASSREGGQSPLH
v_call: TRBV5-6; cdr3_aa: ASSFTGGEKLF
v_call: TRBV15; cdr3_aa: ATSGVSGGNYEQY
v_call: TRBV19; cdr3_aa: ASRQQATSGNTIY
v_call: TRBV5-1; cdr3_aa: ASRAGQGTNEQF
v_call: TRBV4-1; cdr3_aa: ASSQTGQPNYEQY
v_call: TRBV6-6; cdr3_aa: ASSPGLAGGLGTDTQY
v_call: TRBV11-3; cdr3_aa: ASSKGEAEAF
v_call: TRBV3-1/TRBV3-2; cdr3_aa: ASSPPSWPVARGYT
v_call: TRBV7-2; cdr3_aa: ASSLEHIYNSPLH
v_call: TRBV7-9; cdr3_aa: ASSLSPVAGLDTQY
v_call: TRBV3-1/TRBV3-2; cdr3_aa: ASSPRGGYEQY
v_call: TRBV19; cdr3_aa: ASSIPQGMAEAF